This T cell receptor beta chain is drawn from a study of Graves' ophthalmopathy and Graves' hyperthyroidism. Points from the study as a whole: Blood was where most expanded thyroid clonotypes above 0.001 frequency also turned up. In predicting ophthalmopathy progression, the model reached 70.59% sensitivity and 72.22% specificity.

RNA served as the template for amplifying TCR beta CDR3 regions. In the first round, RT-PCR was carried out with HTBI primers, and a multiplex PCR formed the second round. One entry per CDR3 protein results from TCRdb running MiXCR on the multiplex PCR reads. The sample gives about 220,000 distinct CDR3 sequences, roughly 21% of which show up once; 35% to 55% is in the top ten. Presentation of ophthalmopathy in the donors involved moderate-to-severe activity, CAS ≥3, NOSPECS ≥4 and a duration under 3 months. Other autoimmune diseases, uncontrolled infections, pregnancy or lactation ruled patients out of participation. Note on this clonotype: Its antigen is currently unknown. The conserved phenylalanine or tryptophan normally closing the CDR3 is absent here, so this likely arose from a read error.

The sequenced sample was peripheral blood. The TCR originated in a woman aged 45-59 years with Graves' ophthalmopathy.

The CDR3, as DNA: TGTGCCAGCAGCCAAGAACATGTAGCAGAATCCTACGAGCAGTACATC. Amino acid sequence: CASSQEHVAESYEQYI. The J gene is TRBJ2-7, the V gene TRBV4-2; the D is unclear. Deletions cut 0 bases from V and 1 base from J, with 13 bases between. The CDR3 loop spans 16 amino acids. The germline V gene encodes CDR1 LGHNA and CDR2 YNFKEQ.